The 10 T cell receptor beta chains presented below share a single source sample, sequenced in a study of neurological immune-mediated disorders. TCRdb itself ran the 5' RACE reads through MiXCR, one entry per CDR3 protein. The sample has under 90,000 distinct CDR3 sequences, 10% seen once. The sequenced sample consisted of PBMCs. These receptors originate from a man aged 35-49 years in good health.

Many counts were recorded for this clonotype. The chain employs TRBV5-1 and TRBJ2-1; TRBD1 matches 9 bases. Per germline, CDR1 SGHRS and CDR2 YFSETQ. CDR3 length equals 15 residues. With V trimmed by 4 bases and J by 2 bases, 4 bases remained unmatched. As DNA, the CDR3 is TGCGCCAGCAGCCCGGGACAGGGCCCCTACAATGAGCAGTTCTTC. Encoded protein: CASSPGQGPYNEQFF.

This clonotype was counted ten times or more. This chain uses TRBV11-1 with TRBJ2-1; TRBD1 matches 10 bases. CDR1 and CDR2 (germline): SGHAT, FQDESV (reference sequence). The CDR3 spans 14 residues. The ends lost 6 bases at V and 10 bases at J; junction bases unmatched: 9. CDR3 bases: TGTGCCAGCAGTTGGGACAGGGGTGGAGGGGAGCAGTTCTTC. It yields the protein CASSWDRGGGEQFF.

This clonotype was detected ten times or more. The chain carries TRBV6-1 and TRBJ1-1, with D maybe TRBD1 (5 bases). Germline V gene sequence: CDR1 MNHNS, CDR2 SASEGT. The CDR3 spans 14 residues. Trimming removed 3 bases at V and 5 bases at J, with 13 bases between. CDR3 nucleotide sequence: TGTGCCAGCAGTGATTGGGGGGGAGGGACTGAAGCTTTCTTT. This translates into CASSDWGGGTEAFF.

This clonotype was recorded many times. The chain carries TRBV5-1 and TRBJ2-5; D is possibly TRBD2 (5 bases). Deletions cut 7 bases from V and 5 bases from J, with 12 bases between. The CDR3 has 12 amino acids. CDR1 and CDR2 (germline): SGHRS, YFSETQ. Written as DNA, the CDR3 is TGCGCCAGCCAGATAGGCGGGGAGACCCAGTACTTC. Protein sequence: CASQIGGETQYF.

This clonotype was counted ten times or more. V gene TRBV15 combines with J gene TRBJ2-5, with D unresolved. The CDR3 sequence is 15 residues long. The ends were cut back, 3 bases at V and 2 bases at J, with 13 bases in the middle. Germline V gene lookup returns CDR1 LNHNV and CDR2 YYDKDF (reference sequence). Written as DNA, the CDR3 is TGTGCCACCAGCAGGCAATCCACGATACAAGAGACCCAGTACTTC. Translated, it gives CATSRQSTIQETQYF.

The rearrangement links TRBV28 to TRBJ2-7; 7 bases match TRBD2. Germline V gene sequence: CDR1 MDHEN, CDR2 SYDVKM. The CDR3 sequence is 13 residues long. CDR3 amino acids: CSSGTSPTHEQYF. DNA of the CDR3: TGTTCTAGCGGCACCTCCCCTACCCACGAGCAGTACTTC.

This clonotype was seen at least ten times. This chain connects TRBV7-2 to TRBJ2-5; D unclear. The V gene's germline CDR1 is SGHTA and CDR2 FQGNSA. The length of the CDR3 is 13 residues. Trimming stripped 2 bases from V and 4 bases from J, with 8 bases between. The CDR3 is CASSLWRTETQYF. The CDR3 DNA reads TGTGCCAGCAGCTTATGGAGAACAGAGACCCAGTACTTC.

This clonotype was seen repeatedly, ten times or more. The rearrangement links TRBV6-5 to TRBJ2-7, with 8 positions matching TRBD1. Trimming at V came to 0 bases and at J to 3 bases, leaving 7 bases not matched to a gene. Germline CDR1 is MNHEY and CDR2 is SVGAGI. The CDR3 has 16 amino acids. CDR3 residues: CASSYSPRTGLYEQYF. CDR3 coding DNA: TGTGCCAGCAGTTACTCCCCCAGGACAGGGCTCTACGAGCAGTACTTC.

This clonotype showed up many times. J is TRBJ2-3 and V is TRBV12-3 or TRBV12-4; weak D call: TRBD1 (6 bases). This CDR3 spans 15 amino acids. V lost 7 bases, J lost 3 bases, and 17 bases lay in between. CDR3 sequence (DNA): TGTGCCAGCACAAGGGGCAGGGGTGGTACAGATACGCAGTATTTT. This gives the protein CASTRGRGGTDTQYF.

This clonotype has at least ten counts. The chain employs TRBV18 and TRBJ1-1; the D is unclear. The CDR3 has 13 amino acids. CDR1 is KGHSH and CDR2 is LQKENI in the germline V gene. The V and J ends lost 1 base and 4 bases respectively, with 7 bases between them. The CDR3 coding sequence is TGTGCCAGCTCACCACTATTGGGCACTGAAGCTTTCTTT. Translation gives CASSPLLGTEAFF.